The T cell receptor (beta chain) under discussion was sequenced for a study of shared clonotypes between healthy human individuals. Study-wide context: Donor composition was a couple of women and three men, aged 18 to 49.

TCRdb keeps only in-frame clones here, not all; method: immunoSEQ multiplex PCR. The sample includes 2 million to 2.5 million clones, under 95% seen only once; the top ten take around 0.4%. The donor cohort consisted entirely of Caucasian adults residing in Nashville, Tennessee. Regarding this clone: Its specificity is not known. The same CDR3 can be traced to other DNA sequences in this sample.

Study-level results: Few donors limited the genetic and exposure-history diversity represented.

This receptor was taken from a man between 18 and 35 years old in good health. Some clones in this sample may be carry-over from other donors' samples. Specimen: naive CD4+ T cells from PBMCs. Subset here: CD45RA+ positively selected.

CDR3 loop: CASSLVGGNQPQHF. In DNA form, the CDR3 reads TGTGCCAGCAGTTTAGTTGGGGGCAATCAGCCCCAGCATTTT. The V call is TRBV28, the J call TRBJ1-5; D remains unclear. Germline CDR1 and CDR2: MDHEN and SYDVKM. The length of the CDR3 is 14 residues. Trimming left V 2 bases short and J 2 bases short, with 7 bases between.